Listed here are 13 T cell receptor beta chains from one sample, sequenced in a study of cytomegalovirus exposure and HLA in healthy donors. 60 Vbeta and 13 Jbeta primers were used in PCR. Some clones are missing from TCRdb's copy, which holds only in-frame ones; the method was immunoSEQ multiplex PCR. The sample lists around 170,000 clones, about four fifths seen once, with 2% to 3% in the top ten. The specimen was PBMCs. The receptors here all came from a woman between 45 and 60 years old in good health and CMV-seropositive.

The sample holds one count of this clone. The chain uses TRBV16 and TRBJ2-2, with 8 bases that match TRBD1. This CDR3 contains 17 residues. CDR1 is KGHSY, CDR2 FQNENV, per germline. Trimming took 1 base from V and 3 from J; bases not matched to a gene: 7. The CDR3 region has the DNA TGTGCCAGCAGCCAATTGTCAGGGGGCCGGTACACCGGGGAGCTGTTTTTT. Translation: CASSQLSGGRYTGELFF. Variable domain in full (rest from reference TRBV16 and TRBJ2-2): GEEVAQTPKHLVRGEGQKAKLYCAPIKGHSYVFWYQQVLKNEFKFLISFQNENVFDETGMPKERFSAKCLPNSPCSLEIQATKLEDSAVYFCASSQLSGGRYTGELFFGEGSRLTVL.

The V call is TRBV7-9, the J call TRBJ1-3; no clear D. V dropped 1 base and J dropped 6 bases, with 7 bases sitting between them. CDR3 length: 13 amino acids. Looked up from germline, CDR1 is SEHNR and CDR2 is FQNEAQ (reference sequence). CDR3 amino acids: CASSLGQINTIYF. The CDR3 coding sequence is TGTGCCAGCAGCTTAGGGCAAATAAACACCATATATTTT.

This chain joins TRBV2 and TRBJ2-7, with 10 bases that match TRBD2. The junction had 8 bases not matched to a gene; V was cut back by 7 bases and J by 2 bases. This CDR3 is built from 15 residues. Germline V gene sequence: CDR1 SNHLY, CDR2 FYNNEI. In DNA form, the CDR3 reads TGTGCCAGCAATGTAGCGGGGGGACAGGCCTACGAGCAGTACTTC. This encodes CASNVAGGQAYEQYF.

The rearrangement uses TRBV4-3 and TRBJ2-6; 9 bases agree with TRBD1. CDR1 LGHNA and CDR2 YSLEER come from the germline V gene. This CDR3 spans 17 amino acids. With V trimmed by 6 bases and J by 0 bases, 6 bases remained unmatched. CDR3 in amino acids: CASSRQGEFSGANVLTF. DNA of the CDR3: TGCGCCAGCAGTAGACAGGGGGAGTTCTCTGGGGCCAACGTCCTGACTTTC.

The V call is TRBV18, the J call TRBJ2-1; the match to TRBD2 covers 12 bases. V lost 3 bases and J lost 2; bases outside the gene matches: 2. The CDR3 is 16 amino acids. Looked up from germline, CDR1 is KGHSH and CDR2 is LQKENI. CDR3 loop: CASSPSSGGAYNEQFF. The CDR3 bases are TGTGCCAGCTCACCTTCTAGCGGGGGGGCCTACAATGAGCAGTTCTTC.

V is TRBV7-3 and J is TRBJ2-5; tentatively, D is TRBD2 (6 bases). Germline CDR1 and CDR2: SGHTA and FQGTGA. The CDR3 is made up of 16 amino acids. Deletions cut 4 bases from V and 2 bases from J, with 17 bases between. The CDR3 spells CASSSGAGWDQETQYF. In DNA form, the CDR3 reads TGTGCCAGCAGCTCCGGGGCGGGGTGGGATCAAGAGACCCAGTACTTC.

This sequence joins TRBV25-1 and TRBJ2-1, with a tentative D call TRBD1 (6 bases). V was shortened by 6 bases and J by 0 bases, with 15 bases between the two germline ends. CDR3 length: 16 residues. Germline-derived CDR1 and CDR2 are MGHDK and SYGVNS. For the CDR3, the DNA is TGTGCCAGCAGCCCTATGGGGGCGAGCTCCTACAATGAGCAGTTCTTC. Protein sequence: CASSPMGASSYNEQFF.

The chain couples TRBV29-1 to TRBJ2-2; a possible D gene is TRBD1 (6 bases). There are 14 residues in the CDR3. Germline V gene lookup returns CDR1 SQVTM and CDR2 ANQGSEA. Deletions cut 4 bases from V and 4 bases from J, with 13 bases between. The CDR3 DNA reads TGCAGCGTTGTCCAGGGGTGGGGCACCGGGGAGCTGTTTTTT. Amino acids: CSVVQGWGTGELFF.

The CDR3 DNA reads TGTGCCAGCAGCTTGTTGCAGGGAGGAAGTGAAAAACTGTTTTTT. Residues: CASSLLQGGSEKLFF. The chain joins TRBV5-8 to TRBJ1-4; the D gene is possibly TRBD1 (5 bases). The germline gives CDR1 SGHTS, CDR2 YDEGEE. Trimming cost V 1 base and J 7 bases, with 14 bases left between them. The CDR3 runs to 15 residues.

This clone was seen more than once but under ten times. V is TRBV19 and J is TRBJ1-1; D unresolved. The CDR3 spans 13 residues. Germline V gene lookup returns CDR1 LNHDA and CDR2 SQIVND (reference sequence). Trimming cost V 3 bases and J 3 bases, with 8 bases left between them. This CDR3 is CASSIAGDTEAFF. The CDR3 DNA reads as TGTGCCAGTAGTATTGCCGGGGACACTGAAGCTTTCTTT. The variable domain in full, with the rest retrieved from reference TRBV19 and TRBJ1-1, is DGGITQSPKYLFRKEGQNVTLSCEQNLNHDAMYWYRQDPGQGLRLIYYSQIVNDFQKGDIAEGYSVSREKKESFPLTVTSAQKNPTAFYLCASSIAGDTEAFFGQGTRLTVV.

The V call is TRBV7-9, the J call TRBJ1-2, with 7 bases identical to TRBD1. Per the germline V gene, CDR1 is SEHNR and CDR2 is FQNEAQ (reference sequence). The CDR3 totals 16 residues. With 5 bases clipped from V and 0 bases from J, the junction kept 9 bases outside the gene matches. The CDR3 spells CASSTWRGQANYGYTF. Here the CDR3 DNA reads TGTGCCAGCAGCACTTGGAGGGGGCAAGCTAACTATGGCTACACCTTC.

This clone has only one observation. The genes are TRBV11-2 and TRBJ2-1, with D tentatively TRBD1 (6 bases). The ends were cut back, 5 bases at V and 7 bases at J, with 18 bases in the middle. Germline V CDR1 and CDR2: SGHAT, FQNNGV. CDR3 size: 15 residues. The CDR3 loop reads CASSVHSYQGNEQFF. The CDR3 DNA follows: TGTGCCAGCAGCGTACACAGCTATCAGGGGAATGAGCAGTTCTTC.

J is TRBJ2-5 and V is TRBV10-3; D perhaps matches TRBD2 (5 bases). The end of the DNA fits TRBJ2-7 better, so the J call may be wrong. The CDR3 consists of 16 residues. CDR1 and CDR2 (germline): ENHRY, SYGVKD. CDR3 residues: CAISESEGVGSYEQYF. CDR3 sequence (DNA): TGTGCCATCAGTGAGTCTGAGGGAGTGGGCTCCTACGAGCAGTACTTC.